The 30 T cell receptor beta chains given below trace back to one sample, sequenced in a study of T cells after yellow fever vaccination. Each CDR3 protein gets one entry after TCRdb re-called the 5' RACE reads with MiXCR. This table has 50,000 or so distinct CDR3 sequences, 7.4% appearing once. Sequencing was performed on CD8+ T cells sorted from PBMCs, taken less than 16 days after the first yellow fever vaccination. All receptors come from a man between 18 and 29 years old who received the YFV17D yellow fever vaccine.

This clonotype has ten or more counts. The chain carries TRBV4-1 and TRBJ2-3; the D gene is possibly TRBD2 (6 bases). Trimming removed 5 bases at V and 3 bases at J, with 15 bases between. Germline CDR1 reads MGHRA; CDR2 reads YSYEKL. This CDR3 spans 15 amino acids. DNA of the CDR3: TGCGCCAGCAGCAACCGGGAGCTCGGAACAGATACGCAGTATTTT. Amino acids: CASSNRELGTDTQYF.

This clonotype was recorded many times. V gene TRBV29-1 combines with J gene TRBJ1-2; 8 bases align to TRBD1. The length of the CDR3 is 12 residues. The germline gives CDR1 SQVTM, CDR2 ANQGSEA. Germline trimming cut 6 bases from V and 4 bases from J; bases unmatched to any gene: 4. Written as DNA, the CDR3 is TGCAGCGTCCAGACAGGGGCCTATGGCTACACCTTC. Translation gives CSVQTGAYGYTF.

The V gene is TRBV19, the J gene TRBJ2-7; 8 bases align to TRBD1. This CDR3 has 13 amino acids. The V gene's germline CDR1 is LNHDA and CDR2 SQIVND (reference sequence). J lost 7 bases, V lost 4 bases, and 6 bases had no gene match. The CDR3 DNA sequence: TGTGCCAGTAGTAGCGGACAGGGTGGGGAGCAGTACGTC. Protein: CASSSGQGGEQYV.

Ten or more counts support this clonotype. The chain recombines TRBV30 with TRBJ2-5, with 8 bases identical to TRBD1. This CDR3 has 15 residues. J gave up 5 bases and V 2 bases, and 10 bases lay outside the gene matches. Germline loops: CDR1 GTSNPN, CDR2 SVGIG (reference sequence). The DNA of the CDR3 is TGTGCCTGGAGTCTGACAGGGGCCCTGGGGGAGACCCAGTACTTC. Translation gives CAWSLTGALGETQYF. Using reference TRBV30 and TRBJ2-5 for the parts outside the CDR3, the full variable domain is SQTIHQWPATLVQPVGSPLSLECTVEGTSNPNLYWYRQAAGRGLQLLFYSVGIGQISSEVPQNLSASRPQDRQFILSSKKLLLSDSGFYLCAWSLTGALGETQYFGPGTRLLVL.

This clonotype was seen at least ten times. The genes are TRBV7-9 and TRBJ1-1; D gene unclear. The CDR3 contains 15 residues. The germline gives CDR1 SEHNR, CDR2 FQNEAQ (reference sequence). The V end was cut by 4 bases, the J end by 2 bases, with 14 bases between. The CDR3 spells CASSSPGFLNTEAFF. The CDR3 DNA follows: TGTGCCAGCAGCTCTCCTGGGTTTCTTAACACTGAAGCTTTCTTT. The full variable domain, rest sourced from reference TRBV7-9 and TRBJ1-1, is DTGVSQNPRHKITKRGQNVTFRCDPISEHNRLYWYRQTLGQGPEFLTYFQNEAQLEKSRLLSDRFSAERPKGSFSTLEIQRTEQGDSAMYLCASSSPGFLNTEAFFGQGTRLTVV.

This clonotype was observed a few times. Here the CDR3 reads CSVVRDTGFRNTIYF. The CDR3 coding sequence is TGCAGCGTCGTGCGGGACACCGGATTTCGAAACACCATATATTTT. The rearrangement uses TRBV29-1 and TRBJ1-3; perhaps TRBD1 as D (6 bases). Germline V lookup: CDR1 SQVTM, CDR2 ANQGSEA. V lost 6 bases and J lost 5, with 20 bases in between. The CDR3 covers 15 residues.

This clonotype was recorded many times. V usage is TRBV19 and J usage is TRBJ1-1; a possible D gene is TRBD1 (6 bases). The CDR3 totals 14 residues. Germline CDR1 LNHDA, CDR2 SQIVND (reference sequence). The V end was cut by 5 bases, the J end by 1 base, with 11 bases between. CDR3 nucleotide sequence: TGTGCCAGTAGTTTGGGGGGGGCGAACACTGAAGCTTTCTTT. Protein: CASSLGGANTEAFF.

This clonotype was found many times. V gene TRBV6-2 or TRBV6-3 combines with J gene TRBJ2-7; D is possibly TRBD2 (5 bases). The germline gives CDR1 MNHEY, CDR2 SVGEGT. This CDR3 is built from 15 residues. The germline V and J ends were trimmed by 2 bases and 0 bases, with 11 bases remaining between them. The CDR3 reads CASSYKPGSSYEQYF. In DNA, the CDR3 is TGTGCCAGCAGTTACAAGCCGGGGAGCTCCTACGAGCAGTACTTC.

To note about this clonotype: A much more abundant neighbour one base away suggests this may be a read error. V and J are TRBV15 and TRBJ2-1; D remains unclear. The CDR3 runs 14 residues. V lost 0 bases to trimming and J lost 7 bases, with 10 bases between them. From germline, CDR1 is LNHNV and CDR2 YYDKDF (reference sequence). In nucleotides, the CDR3 is TGTGCCACCAGCAGAGATCGCGGCAAAAATGAGCAGTTCTTC. It codes for CATSRDRGKNEQFF. The whole variable domain, filled in from reference TRBV15 and TRBJ2-1, reads DAMVIQNPRYQVTQFGKPVTLSCSQTLNHNVMYWYQQKSSQAPKLLFHYYDKDFNNEADTPDNFQSRRPNTSFCFLDIRSPGLGDTAMYLCATSRDRGKNEQFFGPGTRLTVL.

This clonotype appeared a few times. This rearrangement joins TRBV6-1 to TRBJ1-1; possibly TRBD1 for D (6 bases). V shed 4 bases and J shed 1 base, with 10 bases lying between them. The CDR3 runs 14 residues. Germline loops: CDR1 MNHNS, CDR2 SASEGT. The CDR3 loop is CASSGRTANTEAFF. In nucleotides, the CDR3 is TGTGCCAGCAGTGGCCGGACAGCGAACACTGAAGCTTTCTTT.

This clonotype has ten or more counts. V usage is TRBV11-2 and J usage is TRBJ2-5, with D unresolved. V lost 5 bases to trimming and J lost 6 bases, with 7 bases between them. Per the germline V gene, CDR1 is SGHAT and CDR2 is FQNNGV. The CDR3 totals 11 residues. The CDR3 DNA reads TGTGCCAGCAGCCTTGTTCAGACCCAGTACTTC. Residues: CASSLVQTQYF.

Concerning this clonotype: An end of the junction does not agree with germline; a read error may underlie this. The chain couples TRBV11-2 to TRBJ1-6, with 8 bases that match TRBD1. The CDR3 is 15 residues long. The germline V gene has CDR1 SGHAT and CDR2 FQNNGV. The CDR3 spells CASSVEQGVDSPLHF. CDR3 nucleotide sequence: TGTGCCAGCAGCGTAGAACAGGGGGTGGATTCACCCCTCCACTTT.

The chain employs TRBV9 and TRBJ2-7; D gene ambiguous. The V gene lost 0 bases and the J gene lost 0 bases, with 7 bases spanning the gap. The CDR3 is 14 amino acids. Per germline, CDR1 SGDLS and CDR2 YYNGEE. The CDR3 DNA reads as TGTGCCAGCAGCGTAGTGGGCAGCTCCTACGAGCAGTACTTC. Residues: CASSVVGSSYEQYF.

This clonotype was seen at least ten times. This sequence joins TRBV27 and TRBJ1-5; 9 bases match TRBD1. J gave up 4 bases and V 4 bases, and 5 bases lay outside the gene matches. This CDR3 spans 15 amino acids. In germline, CDR1 is MNHEY, CDR2 SMNVEV (reference sequence). CDR3 sequence reads: CASSSQGAVNQPQHF. The CDR3 DNA reads as TGTGCCAGCAGTTCACAGGGGGCGGTAAATCAGCCCCAGCATTTT.

This clonotype has a count of ten or more. V and J are TRBV7-2 and TRBJ1-5, with TRBD1 as a possible D gene (5 bases). The CDR3 consists of 14 residues. The V gene's germline CDR1 is SGHTA and CDR2 FQGNSA. V shed 3 bases and J shed 5 bases, with 11 bases lying between them. CDR3 loop: CASSFGRGDQPQHF. As DNA, the CDR3 is TGTGCCAGCAGCTTCGGACGGGGGGATCAGCCCCAGCATTTT.

There are many counts of this clonotype. The CDR3 protein is CASSLTGTGNNPEAFF. CDR3 sequence (DNA): TGTGCCAGCAGCTTAACCGGGACAGGGAATAATCCTGAAGCTTTCTTT. The V and J genes are TRBV13 and TRBJ1-1, with 9 bases that match TRBD1. This CDR3 is 16 amino acids long. Germline values: CDR1 PRHDT, CDR2 FYEKMQ (reference sequence). The V and J ends lost 2 bases and 6 bases, in that order; junction bases with no gene match: 10.

This clonotype was seen only once. The rearrangement joins TRBV28 to TRBJ2-1, with a possible D match to TRBD1 (7 bases). V dropped 10 bases and J dropped 5 bases, with 18 bases sitting between them. The CDR3 is 14 residues long. Germline V gene data show CDR1 as MDHEN and CDR2 as SYDVKM. The CDR3 reads CAMGPAGQHNEQFF. DNA for the CDR3: TGTGCCATGGGCCCCGCGGGACAGCACAATGAGCAGTTCTTC.

This clonotype showed up many times. The chain couples TRBV24-1 to TRBJ2-3; 7 bases map to TRBD1. Germline assignment: CDR1 KGHDR and CDR2 SFDVKD. This CDR3 contains 15 residues. The V and J ends lost 0 bases and 5 bases, in that order; junction bases with no gene match: 4. In DNA, the CDR3 is TGTGCCACCAGTGATTTGAGGGACAGTCAAGATACGCAGTATTTT. It specifies CATSDLRDSQDTQYF.

At least ten counts were recorded for this clonotype. In nucleotides, the CDR3 is TGTGCCAGCAGCACCTACAATGAGCAGTTCTTC. Translation gives CASSTYNEQFF. The rearrangement uses TRBV7-8 and TRBJ2-1; no reliable D call. With 5 bases removed from V and 2 bases from J, the gap between germline ends came to 1 base. CDR1 is SGHVS and CDR2 is FQNEAQ in the germline V gene. This CDR3 has 11 amino acids.

This clonotype has ten or more counts. The rearrangement uses TRBV11-2 and TRBJ2-2; D gene unclear. V was trimmed by 6 bases and J by 4 bases, leaving 12 bases between them. This CDR3 region has 14 residues. In germline, CDR1 is SGHAT, CDR2 FQNNGV. DNA of the CDR3: TGTGCCAGCAGGATCAGGTTCGGCACCGGGGAGCTGTTTTTT. Protein product: CASRIRFGTGELFF.

In this sample, this clonotype turned up many times. The chain employs TRBV4-3 and TRBJ2-3; 9 bases are a match to TRBD2. V was pared by 2 bases and J by 10 bases, with 10 bases of the junction left unmatched. The germline gives CDR1 LGHNA, CDR2 YSLEER. This CDR3 has 15 amino acids. CDR3 amino acids: CASSQTPSSGGPQYF. The CDR3 bases are TGCGCCAGCAGCCAAACCCCGTCAAGCGGGGGGCCGCAGTATTTT.

This clonotype was seen repeatedly, ten times or more. The V gene is TRBV18, the J gene TRBJ2-7; D is undetermined. The CDR3 length is 14 residues. Germline V gene sequence: CDR1 KGHSH, CDR2 LQKENI. The V and J ends lost 6 bases and 5 bases respectively, with 17 bases between them. In DNA form, the CDR3 reads TGTGCCAGCTCTCCGCCCGTGACGGCACACGAGCAGTACTTC. This codes for CASSPPVTAHEQYF.

This clonotype was seen many times. J is TRBJ1-4 and V is TRBV12-5; TRBD1 agrees at 10 bases. CDR3 length: 14 residues. Germline V lookup: CDR1 LGHNT, CDR2 FRNRAP. Trimming removed 11 bases from V and 5 bases from J; junction bases left unmatched: 8. In DNA, the CDR3 is TGTGCTGGGATCCCGGGACAGGGGAATGAAAAACTGTTTTTT. It codes for CAGIPGQGNEKLFF.

This clonotype was detected ten times or more. The gene calls are TRBV4-2 and TRBJ1-2; no clear D gene. CDR3 size: 14 residues. CDR1 is LGHNA and CDR2 is YNFKEQ in the germline V gene. Trimming removed 0 bases at V and 7 bases at J, with 12 bases between. CDR3 protein: CASSQENADGGYTF. The CDR3 DNA follows: TGTGCCAGCAGCCAAGAGAACGCGGACGGTGGCTACACCTTC.

This clonotype was detected ten times or more. The chain employs TRBV10-3 and TRBJ1-5; no clear D gene. The CDR3 contains 15 residues. V was cut by 10 bases and J by 2 bases, with 18 bases left in between. CDR1 and CDR2 (germline): ENHRY, SYGVKD. CDR3 sequence: CATMGRVEGNQPQHF. The DNA of the CDR3 is TGTGCCACCATGGGTAGGGTTGAGGGCAATCAGCCCCAGCATTTT.

V gene TRBV7-9 combines with J gene TRBJ2-5; no reliable D call. The V gene's germline CDR1 is SEHNR and CDR2 FQNEAQ (reference sequence). Trimming cost V 5 bases and J 3 bases, with 16 bases left between them. The CDR3 spans 15 residues. The CDR3 region is CASSPGPYIEETQYF. In DNA, the CDR3 is TGTGCCAGCAGCCCCGGGCCCTATATTGAAGAGACCCAGTACTTC.

Ten or more counts support this clonotype. The chain has TRBV7-6 and TRBJ2-1; unclear D gene. Trimming removed 4 bases from V and 8 bases from J, with 6 bases in between. This CDR3 spans 11 amino acids. The germline gives CDR1 SGHVS, CDR2 FNYEAQ. CDR3 loop: CASSYGYEQFF. CDR3 nucleotide sequence: TGTGCCAGCAGCTACGGGTATGAGCAGTTCTTC.

The V and J genes are TRBV19 and TRBJ2-7; 11 nucleotides agree with TRBD1. This CDR3 is built from 14 residues. Germline V gene lookup returns CDR1 LNHDA and CDR2 SQIVND (reference sequence). Germline trimming cut 6 bases from V and 2 bases from J; bases unmatched to any gene: 3. The CDR3 spells CASSRTGGPYEQYF. The CDR3 DNA sequence: TGTGCCAGTAGCCGGACAGGGGGCCCCTACGAGCAGTACTTC.

This clonotype was counted at least ten times. The chain recombines TRBV5-1 with TRBJ1-1; no reliable D call. CDR1 is SGHRS and CDR2 is YFSETQ in the germline V gene. The CDR3 has 15 residues. Deletions cut 4 bases from V and 6 bases from J, with 19 bases between. DNA of the CDR3: TGCGCCAGCAGCCCCGGCGAGGACGGACCCGCTGAAGCTTTCTTT. Translated, it gives CASSPGEDGPAEAFF.

This clonotype was counted between two and nine times. V gene TRBV12-3 or TRBV12-4 combines with J gene TRBJ2-5; TRBD2 might be the D (5 bases). V lost 3 bases and J 5 bases, leaving 13 bases between the germline ends. This CDR3 has 14 residues. CDR3 protein: CASSLKGTGETQYF. CDR3 nucleotide sequence: TGTGCCAGCAGTTTGAAGGGCACGGGGGAGACCCAGTACTTC.